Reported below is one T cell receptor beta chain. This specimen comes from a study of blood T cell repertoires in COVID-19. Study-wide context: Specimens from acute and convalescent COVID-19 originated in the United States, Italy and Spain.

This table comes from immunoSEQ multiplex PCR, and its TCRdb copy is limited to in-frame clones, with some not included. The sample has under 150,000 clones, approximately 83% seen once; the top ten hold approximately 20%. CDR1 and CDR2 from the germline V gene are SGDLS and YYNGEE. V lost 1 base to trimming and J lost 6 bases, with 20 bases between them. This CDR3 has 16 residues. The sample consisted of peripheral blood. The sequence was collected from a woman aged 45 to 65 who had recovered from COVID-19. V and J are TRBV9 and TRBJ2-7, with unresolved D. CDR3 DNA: TGTGCCAGCAGCGTAAGTCCAGAAGGTGGTCGAGGCGAGCAGTACTTC. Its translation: CASSVSPEGGRGEQYF.